This record concerns one T cell receptor beta chain sequence. What it recognizes is unknown. The data are from a study of PD-1 blockade in mismatch repair-deficient tumors. Across the study: Patients had 11 to 13 mismatch repair-deficient cancer types and were previously treated and progressing.

TCRs were sequenced from a few patients responding to pembrolizumab. General observations from the study: Tumor-resident clones, often absent from pretreatment blood, expanded after pembrolizumab and then contracted.

Assay used: immunoSEQ multiplex PCR; TCRdb lists only in-frame clones, some missing. The sample has 14,000 or so clones, more than 65% seen once; the top ten hold roughly 1.8%. Per germline, CDR1 SGHRS and CDR2 YFSETQ. With 0 bases removed from V and 4 bases from J, the gap between germline ends came to 17 bases. The CDR3 length is 16 residues. This clonotype was sampled from an adult with mismatch repair-deficient cancer. The rearrangement links TRBV5-1 to TRBJ2-7; TRBD2 might be the D (5 bases). The sample consisted of PBMCs, taken 14 weeks after starting pembrolizumab. The CDR3 bases are TGCGCCAGCAGCTTGGTAGGACTCTCAGATGCGTACGAGCAGTACTTC. It yields the protein CASSLVGLSDAYEQYF.